These 13 T cell receptor beta chains originate from one sample sequenced in a study of blood T cell repertoires in COVID-19 (dated by TCRdb to 2020 to 2021). The library was built by means of the immunoSEQ multiplex PCR assay. The source is immuneACCESS, and TCRdb retained only in-frame sequences with V and J called. Part of the clones is not carried over; for the studies checked, unresolved V genes explain less than half of this, and the remainder is unexplained. The sample data list about 240,000 clones, and 80% to 90% of these were observed just once. The ten top clones hold 6.2% of the sample. Specimen: peripheral blood. Every receptor here comes from a man aged 55 to 70 with acute or convalescent COVID-19.

The rearrangement uses TRBV28 and TRBJ1-1, with D possibly being TRBD1 (6 bases). CDR1 is MDHEN, CDR2 SYDVKM, per germline. The CDR3 covers 17 residues. V gave up 4 bases and J gave up 1 base, with 19 bases separating them. For the CDR3, the DNA is TGTGCCAGCAGTTCAATGGTGGGGGCCAATAAGAACACTGAAGCTTTCTTT. Translated, it gives CASSSMVGANKNTEAFF.

The chain is built from TRBV7-9 and TRBJ2-1, with D perhaps matching TRBD2 (7 bases). CDR1 and CDR2 from the germline V gene are SEHNR and FQNEAQ (reference sequence). The CDR3 consists of 15 residues. Trimming left V 8 bases short and J 3 bases short, with 17 bases between. The CDR3 here is CASVRRGAVYNEQFF. Written as DNA, the CDR3 is TGTGCCAGCGTCCGACGGGGGGCAGTCTACAATGAGCAGTTCTTC.

The chain combines TRBV16 with TRBJ1-1; D gene uncertain. V lost 4 bases and J 6 bases, leaving 21 bases between the germline ends. CDR3 length: 16 residues. Germline V gives CDR1 KGHSY, CDR2 FQNENV. As DNA, the CDR3 is TGTGCCAGCAGCCCCTCTCGGGGTGGGGAGGGCCCTGAAGCTTTCTTT. Encoded protein: CASSPSRGGEGPEAFF.

The V gene is TRBV19, the J gene TRBJ2-5; 8 positions agree with TRBD2. The CDR3 contains 17 residues. Trimming took 4 bases from V and 3 from J; bases not matched to a gene: 13. Germline CDR1 reads LNHDA; CDR2 reads SQIVND (reference sequence). The CDR3 sequence: CASSTPRGSGTKETQYF. CDR3 nucleotides: TGTGCCAGTAGTACGCCCAGGGGTAGCGGGACAAAAGAGACCCAGTACTTC.

This sequence joins TRBV11-3 and TRBJ2-3; 9 bases align to TRBD2. Germline loops: CDR1 SGHNT, CDR2 YENEEA. V was pared by 2 bases and J by 1 base, with 4 bases of the junction left unmatched. This CDR3 comprises 16 residues. CDR3 in DNA: TGTGCCAGCAGCTTAAGGCAGCGGGAGGGCACAGATACGCAGTATTTT. Protein product: CASSLRQREGTDTQYF.

The J gene is TRBJ2-7, the V gene TRBV28; D not resolved. Trimming stripped 2 bases from V and 3 bases from J, with 8 bases between. CDR1 is MDHEN, CDR2 SYDVKM, per germline. CDR3 size: 13 residues. CDR3 coding DNA: TGTGCCAGCAGTTTACCACTTATCTACGAGCAGTACTTC. This encodes CASSLPLIYEQYF.

The J gene is TRBJ1-1, the V gene TRBV9, with D uncertain. Trimming removed 4 bases at V and 0 bases at J, with 10 bases between. The CDR3 consists of 14 residues. Germline CDR1 SGDLS, CDR2 YYNGEE. CDR3 loop: CASSPEALNTEAFF. The CDR3 DNA is TGTGCCAGCAGCCCCGAGGCACTGAACACTGAAGCTTTCTTT.

The V call is TRBV7-9, the J call TRBJ1-4, with D uncertain. CDR3 length: 14 amino acids. Between the trimmed V and J ends, which lost 3 bases and 2 bases, there was a span of 7 bases. The germline V gene has CDR1 SEHNR and CDR2 FQNEAQ (reference sequence). As DNA, the CDR3 is TGTGCCAGCAGCTTTTTGGAGACTAATGAAAAACTGTTTTTT. It yields the protein CASSFLETNEKLFF. The full variable domain, completed using reference TRBV7-9 and TRBJ1-4, is DTGVSQNPRHKITKRGQNVTFRCDPISEHNRLYWYRQTLGQGPEFLTYFQNEAQLEKSRLLSDRFSAERPKGSFSTLEIQRTEQGDSAMYLCASSFLETNEKLFFGSGTQLSVL.

The chain combines TRBV19 with TRBJ2-7; 9 nucleotides align to TRBD1. The CDR3 runs 15 residues. The V gene end was trimmed by 7 bases and the J gene end by 2 bases; junction bases not matched to a gene: 9. Germline V gene lookup returns CDR1 LNHDA and CDR2 SQIVND (reference sequence). The CDR3 DNA sequence: TGTGCCAGTAAGCGTTCGGGACAGGGTGCCTACGAGCAGTACTTC. It is translated as CASKRSGQGAYEQYF. Combining the CDR3 with reference TRBV19 and TRBJ2-7 gives the whole variable domain DGGITQSPKYLFRKEGQNVTLSCEQNLNHDAMYWYRQDPGQGLRLIYYSQIVNDFQKGDIAEGYSVSREKKESFPLTVTSAQKNPTAFYLCASKRSGQGAYEQYFGPGTRLTVT.

V and J are TRBV28 and TRBJ2-7; TRBD2 agrees at 8 bases. CDR3 length equals 13 residues. Germline V gene lookup returns CDR1 MDHEN and CDR2 SYDVKM. Trimming removed 6 bases from V and 3 bases from J; junction bases left unmatched: 4. Here the CDR3 DNA reads TGTGCCAGCAGGCCGGGACTAGACTACGAGCAGTACTTC. This encodes CASRPGLDYEQYF.

J is TRBJ1-2 and V is TRBV28, with D possibly being TRBD1 (5 bases). Trimming removed 2 bases at V and 7 bases at J, with 14 bases between. This CDR3 spans 14 amino acids. The germline V gene encodes CDR1 MDHEN and CDR2 SYDVKM. Here the CDR3 reads CASSLVAGNGGYTF. The CDR3 DNA is TGTGCCAGCAGTTTAGTAGCAGGGAACGGTGGCTACACCTTC.

The chain uses TRBV11-2 and TRBJ1-3; tentatively, D is TRBD1 (5 bases). CDR1 is SGHAT and CDR2 is FQNNGV in the germline V gene. The CDR3 length is 19 residues. Trimming left V 1 base short and J 1 base short, with 20 bases between. This CDR3 reads CASSLVGEAVRGSGNTIYF. CDR3 sequence (DNA): TGTGCCAGCAGCTTAGTGGGGGAGGCGGTAAGAGGATCTGGAAACACCATATATTTT.

The chain has TRBV6-2 or TRBV6-3 and TRBJ2-5, with TRBD1 identical over 7 bases. This CDR3 is built from 16 residues. J lost 5 bases, V lost 5 bases, and 14 bases had no gene match. Per the germline V gene, CDR1 is MNHEY and CDR2 is SVGEGT. CDR3 protein: CASSPYRGPGWETQYF. The CDR3 DNA reads as TGTGCCAGCAGTCCATACAGGGGCCCCGGCTGGGAGACCCAGTACTTC.